Following are 10 T cell receptor beta chains from one sample sequenced in a study of lymphopenia after photon versus proton radiotherapy. Some clones are missing from TCRdb's copy, which holds only in-frame ones; the method was immunoSEQ multiplex PCR. Of around 64,000 clones in the sample, roughly 90% were seen once. This sample comprised peripheral blood, obtained from a patient treated with photon-based radiotherapy. The receptors here all came from a woman aged 40 to 50 with cholangiocarcinoma.

The chain links TRBV2 to TRBJ2-1; 7 positions agree with TRBD2. The CDR3 totals 14 residues. From germline, CDR1 is SNHLY and CDR2 FYNNEI. The J segment lost 5 bases and the V segment lost 9 bases, leaving 10 bases of the junction unmatched. The CDR3 coding sequence is TGTGCCAGTACCACTTTGGGACTAAACAATGAGCAGTTCTTC. It yields the protein CASTTLGLNNEQFF.

The chain recombines TRBV4-2 with TRBJ2-3; possible D gene TRBD1, 5 bases. The germline V gene has CDR1 LGHNA and CDR2 YNFKEQ. Trimming stripped 2 bases from V and 2 bases from J, with 8 bases between. The CDR3 covers 14 residues. In DNA, the CDR3 is TGTGCCAGCAGCCAATCGACAGCCACAGATACGCAGTATTTT. Translated, it gives CASSQSTATDTQYF.

The rearrangement links TRBV9 to TRBJ1-1; tentatively, D is TRBD1 (6 bases). This CDR3 has 15 residues. In germline, CDR1 is SGDLS, CDR2 YYNGEE. Trimming pared 3 bases from V and 5 bases from J, leaving 17 bases between. The CDR3 region is CASSAAIRGRTEAFF. DNA for the CDR3: TGTGCCAGCAGCGCAGCGATCAGGGGAAGAACTGAAGCTTTCTTT.

This chain links TRBV9 with TRBJ2-3; D gene uncertain. V dropped 4 bases and J dropped 1 base, with 16 bases sitting between them. The germline V gene has CDR1 SGDLS and CDR2 YYNGEE. The length of the CDR3 is 16 residues. The CDR3 nucleotides read TGTGCCAGCAGCCTCCGGTCGGAAGGCGGCACAGATACGCAGTATTTT. Translated, it gives CASSLRSEGGTDTQYF. The full variable domain, with the rest looked up from reference TRBV9 and TRBJ2-3, is DSGVTQTPKHLITATGQRVTLRCSPRSGDLSVYWYQQSLDQGLQFLIQYYNGEERAKGNILERFSAQQFPDLHSELNLSSLELGDSALYFCASSLRSEGGTDTQYFGPGTRLTVL.

This clone was seen only a few times. The rearrangement joins TRBV12-2 to TRBJ1-2; the table's D call, TRBD1, has no DNA check behind it. TRBV12-2 is shown as a pseudogene. The CDR3 length is 11 residues. This CDR3 reads CASRLSGANTF. The CDR3 region has the DNA TGTGCAAGTCGCTTATCAGGGGCCAACACCTTC.

This chain joins TRBV30 and TRBJ1-2; D call uncertain. V shed 1 base and J shed 4 bases, with 4 bases lying between them. This CDR3 has 11 residues. CDR1 GTSNPN and CDR2 SVGIG come from the germline V gene (reference sequence). The CDR3 loop reads CAWSGSYGYTF. In DNA, the CDR3 is TGTGCCTGGAGTGGGAGCTATGGCTACACCTTC.

This chain joins TRBV9 and TRBJ2-3; a weak D match, TRBD2 (6 bases). The CDR3 extends over 14 amino acids. Germline CDR1 reads SGDLS; CDR2 reads YYNGEE. Trimming stripped 2 bases from V and 6 bases from J, with 13 bases between. As DNA, the CDR3 is TGTGCCAGCAGCGTGCGAGGTGGGGGGGATACGCAGTATTTT. Protein product: CASSVRGGGDTQYF.

The rearrangement uses TRBV11-2 and TRBJ2-1, with no clear D. This CDR3 spans 12 amino acids. Deletions cut 2 bases from V and 7 bases from J, with 6 bases between. Germline V gene data show CDR1 as SGHAT and CDR2 as FQNNGV. The CDR3 region is CASSLLENEQFF. For the CDR3, the DNA is TGTGCCAGCAGCTTATTAGAGAATGAGCAGTTCTTC.

J is TRBJ2-1 and V is TRBV7-9; 8 bases agree with TRBD2. CDR1 is SEHNR and CDR2 is FQNEAQ in the germline V gene (reference sequence). After removal of 4 bases from V and 6 bases from J, the junction contained 11 bases not matched to a gene. This CDR3 has 16 amino acids. The CDR3 nucleotides are TGTGCCAGCAGCTCGCCGAGGGGCGGGGGGCGCAATGAGCAGTTCTTC. It translates to CASSSPRGGGRNEQFF.

The gene calls are TRBV7-8 and TRBJ2-7; 7 bases align to TRBD2. Trimming removed 8 bases from V and 0 bases from J; junction bases left unmatched: 4. Germline CDR1 is SGHVS and CDR2 is FQNEAQ. The CDR3 totals 13 residues. The CDR3 sequence is CASSASGSYEQYF. CDR3 bases: TGTGCCAGCTCGGCTAGCGGCTCCTACGAGCAGTACTTC.